Following are 5 T cell receptor beta chains from one sample sequenced in a study of blood T cell repertoires in COVID-19. The data were produced by immunoSEQ multiplex PCR, yet TCRdb's version contains in-frame clones alone and is incomplete. The sample includes fewer than 500,000 clones, approximately 87% seen only once; the top ten take approximately 1.3%. The specimen sequenced was PBMCs or T cells enriched from blood (not recorded which). Receptors were obtained from a man aged 30-40 years who had recovered from COVID-19.

The rearrangement uses TRBV18 and TRBJ2-1, with TRBD1 matching 9 bases. There are 17 residues in the CDR3. After removal of 3 bases from V and 8 bases from J, the junction contained 14 bases not matched to a gene. CDR1 and CDR2 (germline): KGHSH, LQKENI. This chain's CDR3 is CASSPPPGQGGVDEQFF. DNA of the CDR3: TGTGCCAGCTCACCCCCTCCGGGACAGGGAGGGGTCGATGAGCAGTTCTTC.

The chain has TRBV4-1 and TRBJ1-1; unclear D gene. The V end lost 0 bases, the J end lost 1 base, and 15 bases lay between the germline ends. There are 17 residues in the CDR3. The germline V gene encodes CDR1 MGHRA and CDR2 YSYEKL. CDR3 nucleotide sequence: TGCGCCAGCAGCCAAGAATTGACTAGCGGTGAGAACACTGAAGCTTTCTTT. Protein product: CASSQELTSGENTEAFF.

V gene TRBV24-1 combines with J gene TRBJ1-5, with D possibly TRBD1 on 5 matching bases. The V end was cut by 5 bases, the J end by 5 bases, with 12 bases between. CDR3 length: 14 residues. In germline, CDR1 is KGHDR, CDR2 SFDVKD. CDR3 in DNA: TGTGCCACCAGTGGTCCCGGGGGTGATCAGCCCCAGCATTTT. The encoded protein is CATSGPGGDQPQHF.

This clone was seen just once. The CDR3 DNA reads as TGTGCCAGCAGTTACTCCGATACCATACAGGGACATGGCTACACCTTC. It codes for CASSYSDTIQGHGYTF. The V call is TRBV6-2 or TRBV6-3, the J call TRBJ1-2; D perhaps matches TRBD1 (6 bases). This CDR3 comprises 16 residues. CDR1 and CDR2 (germline): MNHEY, SVGEGT. V was cut by 0 bases and J by 6 bases, with 17 bases left in between.

The gene calls are TRBV6-4 and TRBJ1-2; 7 nucleotides line up with TRBD1. V lost 6 bases and J lost 6; bases outside the gene matches: 10. Germline V gene lookup returns CDR1 MRHNA and CDR2 SNTAGT. This CDR3 comprises 14 residues. CDR3 amino acids: CASRTTGELDGYTF. In nucleotides, the CDR3 is TGTGCCAGCAGAACTACAGGGGAACTGGATGGCTACACCTTC.